One sample yielded the 5 T cell receptor beta chains listed below, sequenced in a study of blood T cell repertoires in COVID-19. Using immunoSEQ multiplex PCR, the repertoire was profiled, and TCRdb retains in-frame clones only, with some absent. The table records 150,000 or so clones, around 83% of them present only once. Sequencing was performed on peripheral blood. These receptors were obtained from a woman between 45 and 65 years old with COVID-19, enrolled during active disease.

The CDR3 DNA reads TGTGCCAGCAGCTGGACTAGCGGGGGGGCACATGAGCAGTTCTTC. Its protein product is CASSWTSGGAHEQFF. V and J are TRBV2 and TRBJ2-1; 15 bases are shared with TRBD2. The CDR3 is 15 amino acids. Germline CDR1 is SNHLY and CDR2 is FYNNEI. The V and J ends lost 6 bases and 8 bases, in that order; junction bases with no gene match: 5.

This clone has only one observation. The CDR3 protein is CASSQEYLREQYF. DNA of the CDR3: TGTGCCAGCAGCCAAGAATATCTTCGCGAGCAGTACTTC. This chain uses TRBV3-1 (or the pseudogene TRBV3-2) with TRBJ2-7; D unclear. Germline CDR1 is LGHDT and CDR2 is YNNKEL (reference sequence). This CDR3 has 13 amino acids. V was clipped by 0 bases and J by 6 bases, with 9 bases between them.

The J gene is TRBJ2-7, the V gene TRBV20-1, with 12 nucleotides matching TRBD2. CDR1 is DFQATT and CDR2 is SNEGSKA in the germline V gene (reference sequence). CDR3 length equals 11 residues. The CDR3 is CSPSGGDEQYF. CDR3 sequence (DNA): TGCAGCCCTAGCGGGGGGGACGAGCAGTACTTC.

The V gene is TRBV2, the J gene TRBJ1-6; 9 bases align to TRBD1. Germline CDR1 is SNHLY and CDR2 is FYNNEI. This CDR3 has 15 residues. V dropped 5 bases and J dropped 7; count of bases not matched to a gene: 6. CDR3 sequence: CASSSGTGKNSPLHF. CDR3 DNA: TGTGCCAGCAGTTCCGGGACAGGGAAAAATTCACCCCTCCACTTT.

The chain employs TRBV3-1 (or the pseudogene TRBV3-2) and TRBJ2-3, with TRBD2 matching 7 bases. This CDR3 spans 15 amino acids. Germline V gene lookup returns CDR1 LGHDT and CDR2 YNNKEL (reference sequence). Unmatched junction bases numbered 3, after V lost 3 bases and J lost 0 bases. The CDR3 region has the DNA TGTGCCAGCAGCCAGCGGGGGACCAGCACAGATACGCAGTATTTT. Protein product: CASSQRGTSTDTQYF.